The text below deals with one T cell receptor (beta chain). What it binds is unknown. This specimen comes from a study of shared clonotypes between healthy human individuals. Overall study: The study used three CD4 naive, three CD4 memory, two CD8 naive and one CD8 memory plate per donor. Findings and limits, study-wide: The authors expected sequencing depth to affect clonotype sharing among donors.

Germline V gene lookup returns CDR1 SGHNT and CDR2 YENEEA. This CDR3 region has 17 residues. V shed 0 bases, J shed 4 bases, and the junction held 9 bases outside the gene matches. Measured with immunoSEQ multiplex PCR; TCRdb has only the in-frame clones, and not every one. The table has approximately 2,300,000 clones, less than 95% seen once; the top ten hold roughly 0.34%. The V gene is TRBV11-3, the J gene TRBJ2-1; 7 nucleotides match TRBD2. This clonotype originated in a man younger than 35 in good health. Some clones in this sample may be carry-over from other donors' samples. The sample taken for sequencing was naive CD4+ T cells from PBMCs. This sample's subset: CD45RA+ positively selected. This CDR3 is CASSLDGASGMYNEQFF. The DNA for the CDR3 is TGTGCCAGCAGCTTAGATGGGGCTAGCGGTATGTACAATGAGCAGTTCTTC.